This T cell receptor (beta chain) is drawn from a study of shared clonotypes between healthy human individuals. Naive CD8 isolation took CD45RO-negative cells positively selected for CCR7 and excluded terminally differentiated effector memory CD45RA+ cells. Clones were read by immunoSEQ multiplex PCR, and TCRdb kept only the in-frame ones, dropping some. The table has millions of clones, about 95% seen once. As for this clone: Its specificity is not known.

General study results and limits: Of the naive CD4 clonotypes, approximately 5% were shared across a handful of donors. Naive subsets generally had larger estimated richness than memory subsets. The generation probabilities recorded for non-shared clonotypes fell below those of clonotypes shared by all four donors. Large sequencing depth failed to make sorted-subset sequencing complete, rarefaction showed.

There are 14 residues in the CDR3. V was shortened by 1 base and J by 7 bases, with 14 bases between the two germline ends. Per germline, CDR1 SGHTS and CDR2 YDEGEE. The source of this sequence is a man aged 18 to 29 in good health. The chain is built from TRBV5-8 and TRBJ1-1; D remains ambiguous. The sequenced material came from naive CD8+ T cells sorted from blood. The CDR3 protein is CASSLWPSSYEAFF. The CDR3 DNA sequence: TGTGCCAGCAGCTTGTGGCCAAGTAGTTATGAAGCTTTCTTT.